This T cell receptor (beta chain) was sequenced during a study of T cell repertoires in cytomegalovirus infection. CDR3 length equals 13 residues. Trimming took off 5 bases at V and 11 bases at J, with 15 bases between the two ends. In germline, CDR1 is SGHVS, CDR2 FNYEAQ. For this clonotype: Its target is unknown.

Each CDR3 protein is one row after TCRdb ran MiXCR on the reads. The top ten clones hold around 46% of a sample with about 570,000 distinct CDR3 sequences, approximately 40% of them seen once. This chain uses TRBV7-6 with TRBJ2-2; weak D call: TRBD1 (7 bases). This receptor was taken from a human donor in good health (CMV status not recorded). Some clones in this sample may be carry-over from other donors' samples. The source material was cultured PBMCs, sampled from culture after CMV antigen stimulation. As DNA, the CDR3 is TGTGCCAGCAGCAAGGACAGGACTATCGAGCTGTTTTTT. Its protein product is CASSKDRTIELFF.